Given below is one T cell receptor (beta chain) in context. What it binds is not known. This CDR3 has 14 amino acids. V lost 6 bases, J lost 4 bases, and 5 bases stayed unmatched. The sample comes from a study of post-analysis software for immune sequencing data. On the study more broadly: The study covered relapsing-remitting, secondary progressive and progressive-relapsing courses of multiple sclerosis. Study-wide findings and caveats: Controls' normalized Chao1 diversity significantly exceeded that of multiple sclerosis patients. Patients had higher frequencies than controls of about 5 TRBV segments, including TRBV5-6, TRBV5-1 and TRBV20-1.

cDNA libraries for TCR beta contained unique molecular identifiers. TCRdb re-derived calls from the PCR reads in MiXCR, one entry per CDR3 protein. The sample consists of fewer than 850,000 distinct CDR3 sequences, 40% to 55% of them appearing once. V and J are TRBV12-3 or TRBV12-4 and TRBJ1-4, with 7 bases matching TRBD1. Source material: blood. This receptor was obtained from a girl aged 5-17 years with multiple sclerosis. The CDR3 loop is CASSRTGSNEKLFF. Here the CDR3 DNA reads TGTGCCAGCAGCCGGACAGGCAGTAATGAAAAACTGTTTTTT.